A selection of T cell receptor beta chains follows, all from one sample in a study of blood T cell repertoires in COVID-19. The protocol was immunoSEQ multiplex PCR, while the TCRdb copy is restricted to in-frame clones and leaves out a portion. Of roughly 95,000 clones in the sample, more than 75% are singletons; the top ten hold approximately 6.7%. Material for sequencing was peripheral blood. Source of these receptors: a man between 45 and 60 years old with active or convalescent COVID-19. The CDR3 runs from the conserved cysteine through the conserved F or W. The D gene is left open where the match is weak. Only part of the rows carry a size: once, few, many, or a class if the clone is expanded.

>.|TRBJ1-3|.|TRBV2
CASSERAVQSGNTIYF
TGTGCCAGCAGTGAACGTGCAGTTCAGTCTGGAAACACCATATATTTT
>.|TRBJ1-1|.|TRBV3-1/TRBV3-2
CASSQSFPNTEAFF
TGTGCCAGCAGCCAGTCTTTCCCCAACACTGAAGCTTTCTTT
>.|TRBJ1-6|TRBD1|TRBV2
CASRDRPNSPLHF
TGTGCCAGCAGGGACAGGCCTAATTCACCCCTCCACTTT
>.|TRBJ1-1|TRBD1|TRBV18
CASSDGTGGRNTEAFF
TGTGCCAGCTCGGACGGGACAGGGGGCAGGAACACTGAAGCTTTCTTT
>.|TRBJ1-6|TRBD1|TRBV28
CASSSPQGAFNSPLHF
TGTGCCAGCAGTTCCCCCCAGGGGGCTTTTAATTCACCCCTCCACTTT
>few|TRBJ1-2|.|TRBV5-1
CASSLDGPNYGYTF
TGCGCCAGCAGCTTGGACGGTCCTAACTATGGCTACACCTTC
>once|TRBJ2-3|.|TRBV5-1
CASTPGQGTDTQYF
TGCGCCAGCACCCCTGGGCAGGGCACAGATACGCAGTATTTT
>.|TRBJ2-3|TRBD2|TRBV2
CASSAQRGDTDTQYF
TGTGCCAGCAGTGCCCAGCGGGGGGACACAGATACGCAGTATTTT
>few|TRBJ2-2|TRBD2|TRBV7-2
CASSQTLAGTGELFF
TGTGCCAGCAGCCAAACGCTAGCGGGGACCGGGGAGCTGTTTTTT
>.|TRBJ2-1|.|TRBV9
CASSVEARRSYNEQFF
TGTGCCAGCAGCGTAGAGGCCAGGCGATCCTACAATGAGCAGTTCTTC